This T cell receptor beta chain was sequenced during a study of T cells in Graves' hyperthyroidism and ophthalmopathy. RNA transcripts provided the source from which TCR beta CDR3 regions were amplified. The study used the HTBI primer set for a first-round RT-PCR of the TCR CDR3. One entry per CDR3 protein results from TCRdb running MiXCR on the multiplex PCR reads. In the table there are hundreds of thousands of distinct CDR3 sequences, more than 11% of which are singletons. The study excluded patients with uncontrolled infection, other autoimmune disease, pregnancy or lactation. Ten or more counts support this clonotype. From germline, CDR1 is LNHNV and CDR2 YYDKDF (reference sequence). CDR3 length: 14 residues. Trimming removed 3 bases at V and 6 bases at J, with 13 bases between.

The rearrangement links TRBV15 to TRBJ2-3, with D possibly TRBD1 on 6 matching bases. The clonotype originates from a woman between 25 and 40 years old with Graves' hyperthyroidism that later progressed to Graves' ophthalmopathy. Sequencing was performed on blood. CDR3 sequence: CATSSLLGADTQYF. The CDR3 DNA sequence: TGTGCCACCAGCAGTCTTTTGGGGGCGGATACGCAGTATTTT.